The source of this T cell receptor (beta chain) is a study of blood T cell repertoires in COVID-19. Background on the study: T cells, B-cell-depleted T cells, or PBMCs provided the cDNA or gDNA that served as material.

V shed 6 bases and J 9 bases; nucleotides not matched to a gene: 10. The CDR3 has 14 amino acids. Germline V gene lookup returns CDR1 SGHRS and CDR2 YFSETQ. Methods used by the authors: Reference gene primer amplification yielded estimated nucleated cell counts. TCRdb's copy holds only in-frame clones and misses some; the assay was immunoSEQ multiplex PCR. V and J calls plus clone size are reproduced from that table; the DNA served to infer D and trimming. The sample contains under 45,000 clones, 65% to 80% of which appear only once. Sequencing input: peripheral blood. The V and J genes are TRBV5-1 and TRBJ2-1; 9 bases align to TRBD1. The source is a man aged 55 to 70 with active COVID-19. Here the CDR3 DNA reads TGCGCCAGCAAGGAGACAGGGGGGCTGGGTGAGCAGTTCTTC. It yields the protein CASKETGGLGEQFF.